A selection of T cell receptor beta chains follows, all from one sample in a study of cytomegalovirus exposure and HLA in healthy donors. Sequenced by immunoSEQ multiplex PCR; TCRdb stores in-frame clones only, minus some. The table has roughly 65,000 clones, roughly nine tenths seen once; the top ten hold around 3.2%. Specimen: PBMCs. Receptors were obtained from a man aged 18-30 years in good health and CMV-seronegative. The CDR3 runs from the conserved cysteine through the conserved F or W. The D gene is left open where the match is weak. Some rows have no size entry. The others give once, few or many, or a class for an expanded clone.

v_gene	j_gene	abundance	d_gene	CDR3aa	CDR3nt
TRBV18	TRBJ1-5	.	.	CASQAGAGGNQPQHF	TGTGCCAGCCAAGCAGGGGCTGGCGGCAATCAGCCCCAGCATTTT
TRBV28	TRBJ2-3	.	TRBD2	CASSLRLASTDTQYF	TGTGCCAGCAGTTTACGACTAGCGAGCACAGATACGCAGTATTTT
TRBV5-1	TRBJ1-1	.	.	CASSLGPGTEAFF	TGCGCCAGCAGCTTGGGTCCGGGTACGGAAGCTTTCTTT
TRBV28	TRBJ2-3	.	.	CASSFLASESTDTQYF	TGTGCCAGCAGTTTCTTGGCTAGCGAAAGCACAGATACGCAGTATTTT
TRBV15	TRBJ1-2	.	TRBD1	CATSRDRDRATGGSYGYTF	TGTGCCACCAGCAGAGATCGTGACCGGGCCACAGGGGGTTCCTATGGCTACACCTTC
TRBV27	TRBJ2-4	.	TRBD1	CASSSYGQGVDIQYF	TGTGCCAGCAGTTCATATGGACAGGGTGTCGACATTCAGTACTTC
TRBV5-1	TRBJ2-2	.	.	CASSRGGPNTGELFF	TGCGCCAGCAGCCGGGGAGGACCGAACACCGGGGAGCTGTTTTTT
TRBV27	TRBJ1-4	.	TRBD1	CASSTGQARDGKLFF	TGTGCCAGCAGTACCGGACAGGCACGAGATGGAAAACTGTTTTTT
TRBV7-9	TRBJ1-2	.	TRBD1	CASSLGKGQVGYTF	TGTGCCAGCAGCTTAGGGAAAGGACAGGTTGGCTACACCTTC
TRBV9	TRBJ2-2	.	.	CASSTGQYNTGELFF	TGTGCCAGCAGCACCGGACAGTACAACACCGGGGAGCTGTTTTTT
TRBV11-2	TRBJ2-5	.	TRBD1	CASSFGTGGYSWETQYF	TGTGCCAGCAGCTTTGGGACAGGGGGCTATAGTTGGGAGACCCAGTACTTC
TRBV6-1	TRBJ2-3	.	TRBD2	CASSPTRGGPDTQYF	TGTGCCAGCAGCCCAACCCGCGGGGGGCCAGATACGCAGTATTTT
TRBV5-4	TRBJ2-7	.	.	CASSLKYSYEQYF	TGTGCCAGCAGCTTGAAATACTCCTACGAGCAGTACTTC
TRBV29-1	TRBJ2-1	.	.	CSVEGLWGDEQFF	TGCAGCGTTGAAGGACTCTGGGGCGATGAGCAGTTCTTC
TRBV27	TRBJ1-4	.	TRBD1	CASSLGQRTTNEKLFF	TGTGCCAGCAGTTTGGGACAGCGAACAACTAATGAAAAACTGTTTTTT
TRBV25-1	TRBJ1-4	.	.	CASNLRNEKLFF	TGTGCCAGCAATTTACGGAATGAAAAACTGTTTTTT
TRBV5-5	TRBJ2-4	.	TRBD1	CASFAGTGLDQAKNIQYF	TGTGCCAGCTTCGCCGGGACAGGGCTAGACCAAGCCAAAAACATTCAGTACTTC
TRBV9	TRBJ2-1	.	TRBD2	CASSVRRGREAEQFF	TGTGCCAGCAGCGTACGCCGAGGGCGGGAGGCTGAGCAGTTCTTC
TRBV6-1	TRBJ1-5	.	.	CASSETGNIAGQPQHF	TGTGCCAGCAGTGAAACCGGGAACATCGCGGGTCAGCCCCAGCATTTT
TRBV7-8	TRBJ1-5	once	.	CASSFSPNSNQPQHF	TGTGCCAGCAGCTTTAGTCCGAATAGCAATCAGCCCCAGCATTTT
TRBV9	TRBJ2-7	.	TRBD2	CASSVTSGSLGEQYF	TGTGCCAGCAGCGTCACTAGCGGGAGTCTGGGGGAGCAGTACTTC
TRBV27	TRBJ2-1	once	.	CASSHRDSYNEQFF	TGTGCCAGCAGTCACCGGGACTCCTACAATGAGCAGTTCTTC
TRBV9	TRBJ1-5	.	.	CASSPREGQPQHF	TGTGCCAGCAGCCCCAGGGAAGGGCAGCCCCAGCATTTT
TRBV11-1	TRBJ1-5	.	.	CASSLAQGQPQHF	TGTGCCAGCAGCTTAGCCCAGGGTCAGCCCCAGCATTTT
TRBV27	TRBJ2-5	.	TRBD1	CASSSKGGPQETQYF	TGTGCCAGCAGTTCAAAAGGGGGCCCCCAAGAGACCCAGTACTTC
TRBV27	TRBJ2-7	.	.	CASHAEGQGAYEQYF	TGTGCCAGCCACGCGGAGGGCCAGGGGGCCTACGAGCAGTACTTC
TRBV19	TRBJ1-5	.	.	CASINSLSEHQHF	TGTGCCAGTATCAACAGCTTATCAGAGCACCAGCATTTT
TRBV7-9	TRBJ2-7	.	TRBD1	CASSKGQGDYEQYF	TGTGCCAGCAGCAAGGGACAGGGCGACTACGAGCAGTACTTC
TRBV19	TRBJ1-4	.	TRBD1	CASSRGQGNEKLFF	TGTGCCAGTAGTAGGGGACAGGGAAACGAAAAACTGTTTTTT
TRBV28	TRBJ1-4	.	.	CASSKTRGRLNEKLFF	TGTGCCAGCAGTAAAACTCGGGGTCGACTCAATGAAAAACTGTTTTTT
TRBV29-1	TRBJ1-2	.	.	CSATGIYGYTF	TGCAGCGCCACAGGGATATATGGCTACACCTTC
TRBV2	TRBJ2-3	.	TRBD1	CASNPDRVGDTQYF	TGTGCCAGCAATCCGGACAGGGTAGGAGATACGCAGTATTTT
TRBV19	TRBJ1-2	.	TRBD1	CASSPYQGVRGRGYTF	TGTGCCAGTAGTCCATATCAGGGGGTCCGGGGCCGTGGCTACACCTTC
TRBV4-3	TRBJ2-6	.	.	CASSQASSGANVLTF	TGCGCCAGCAGCCAAGCGTCCTCTGGGGCCAACGTCCTGACTTTC
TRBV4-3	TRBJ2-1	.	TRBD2	CASSQVSGSSYNEQFF	TGCGCCAGCAGCCAGGTTAGCGGGTCCTCCTACAATGAGCAGTTCTTC
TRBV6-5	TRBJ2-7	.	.	CASGGRGPHEQYF	TGTGCCAGCGGAGGGCGGGGGCCCCACGAGCAGTACTTC
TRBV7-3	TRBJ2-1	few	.	CASSLTSFGEQFF	TGTGCCAGCAGCTTAACTAGCTTCGGTGAGCAGTTCTTC
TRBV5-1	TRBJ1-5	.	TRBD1	CASSLEPGGAGNQPQHF	TGCGCCAGCAGCTTAGAACCAGGGGGCGCGGGCAATCAGCCCCAGCATTTT
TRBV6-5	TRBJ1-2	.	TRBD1	CASYGTGGDYGYTF	TGTGCCAGCTATGGGACAGGGGGTGACTATGGCTACACCTTC
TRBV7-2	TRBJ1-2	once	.	CASSLGGQGSDYGYTF	TGTGCCAGCAGCTTAGGTGGGCAGGGATCGGACTATGGCTACACCTTC
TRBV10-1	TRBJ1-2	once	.	CARWAPVRSGYTF	TGCGCCAGGTGGGCCCCGGTCCGATCGGGCTACACCTTC
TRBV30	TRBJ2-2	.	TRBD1	CAWSVRGQDTGELFF	TGTGCCTGGAGTGTACGGGGACAGGACACCGGGGAGCTGTTTTTT
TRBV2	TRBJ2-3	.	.	CASTSGTDTQYF	TGTGCCAGCACAAGCGGTACAGATACGCAGTATTTT
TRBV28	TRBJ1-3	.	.	CATNGGRNTIYF	TGTGCCACCAATGGAGGGAGAAACACCATATATTTT
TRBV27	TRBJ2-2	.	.	CASMRGIVTGELFF	TGTGCCAGCATGAGAGGTATTGTCACCGGGGAGCTGTTTTTT
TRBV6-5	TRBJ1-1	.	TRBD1	CASSLNRGGNTEAFF	TGTGCCAGCAGTTTAAACAGGGGGGGTAACACTGAAGCTTTCTTT
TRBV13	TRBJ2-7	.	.	CASTLDRTYEQYF	TGTGCCAGCACCCTAGACAGAACCTACGAGCAGTACTTC
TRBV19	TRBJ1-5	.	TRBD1	CASSKLSGGSLNQPQHF	TGTGCCAGTAGTAAGTTGTCAGGGGGGTCCCTCAATCAGCCCCAGCATTTT
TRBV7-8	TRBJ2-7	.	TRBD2	CASSPGLAGYHEQYF	TGTGCCAGCAGCCCGGGACTAGCGGGATACCACGAGCAGTACTTC
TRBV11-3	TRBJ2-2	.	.	CASSPAGTNLNTGELFF	TGTGCCAGCAGCCCTGCCGGTACTAATTTAAACACCGGGGAGCTGTTTTTT
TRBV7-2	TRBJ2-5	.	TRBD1	CASSLGGTGGTQYF	TGTGCCAGCAGCTTAGGTGGGACAGGGGGGACCCAGTACTTC
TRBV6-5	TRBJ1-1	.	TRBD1	CASSHRGQGEAFF	TGTGCCAGCAGTCACAGGGGGCAAGGTGAAGCTTTCTTT
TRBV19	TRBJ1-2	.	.	CASSIDRGYYGYTF	TGTGCCAGTAGTATAGATAGGGGTTACTATGGCTACACCTTC
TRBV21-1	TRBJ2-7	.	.	CASGTGSYEQYF	TGTGCCAGCGGGACAGGGTCCTACGAGCAGTACTTC
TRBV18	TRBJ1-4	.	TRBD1	CASSTGQGDEKLFF	TGTGCCAGCTCAACGGGACAGGGAGATGAAAAACTGTTTTTT
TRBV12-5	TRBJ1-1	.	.	CASGLVLGSRNTEAFF	TGTGCTAGTGGTTTGGTACTAGGGTCGAGGAACACTGAAGCTTTCTTT
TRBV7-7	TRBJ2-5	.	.	CASSAVPGTKQETQYF	TGTGCTAGCAGCGCAGTACCCGGGACAAAGCAAGAGACCCAGTACTTC